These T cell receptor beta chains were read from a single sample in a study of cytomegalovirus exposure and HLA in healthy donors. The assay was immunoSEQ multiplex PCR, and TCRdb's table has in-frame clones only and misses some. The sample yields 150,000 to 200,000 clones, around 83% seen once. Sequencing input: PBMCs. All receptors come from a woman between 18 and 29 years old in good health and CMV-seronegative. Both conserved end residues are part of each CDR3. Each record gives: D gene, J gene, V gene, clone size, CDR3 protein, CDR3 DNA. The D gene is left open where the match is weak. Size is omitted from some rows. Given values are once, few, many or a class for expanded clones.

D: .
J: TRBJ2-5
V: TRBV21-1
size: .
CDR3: CASSKDGSQETQYF
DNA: TGTGCCAGCAGCAAAGATGGCAGCCAAGAGACCCAGTACTTC

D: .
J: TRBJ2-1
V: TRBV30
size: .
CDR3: CAWTGYNEQFF
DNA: TGTGCCTGGACCGGGTACAATGAGCAGTTCTTC

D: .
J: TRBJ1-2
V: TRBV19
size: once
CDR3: CASSIGGSAYGYTF
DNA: TGTGCCAGTAGTATAGGGGGCAGCGCCTATGGCTACACCTTC

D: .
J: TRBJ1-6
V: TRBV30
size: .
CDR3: CAWSVRQGIHNSPLHF
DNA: TGTGCCTGGAGTGTACGGCAGGGGATTCATAATTCACCCCTCCACTTT

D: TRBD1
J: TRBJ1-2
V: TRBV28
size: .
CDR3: CASRPDRGTYGYTF
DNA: TGTGCCAGCAGGCCGGACAGGGGTACCTATGGCTACACCTTC

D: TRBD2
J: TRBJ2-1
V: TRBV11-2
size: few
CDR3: CASSTDASGRVAQFF
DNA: TGTGCCAGCAGCACCGATGCTAGCGGGAGAGTGGCGCAGTTCTTC

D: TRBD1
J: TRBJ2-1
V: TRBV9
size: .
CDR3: CASSPRGDREYNEQFF
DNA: TGTGCCAGCAGCCCTCGTGGGGACAGGGAGTACAATGAGCAGTTCTTC

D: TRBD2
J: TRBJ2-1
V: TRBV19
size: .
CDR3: CASSMIAGGPEQFF
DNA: TGTGCCAGTAGTATGATAGCGGGAGGGCCTGAGCAGTTCTTC

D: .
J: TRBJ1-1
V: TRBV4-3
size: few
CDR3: CASSQGAGWTEAFF
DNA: TGCGCCAGCAGCCAAGGGGCAGGGTGGACTGAAGCTTTCTTT

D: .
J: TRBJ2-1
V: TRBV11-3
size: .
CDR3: CASSPGLNPYNEQFF
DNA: TGTGCCAGCAGCCCGGGACTTAACCCCTACAATGAGCAGTTCTTC

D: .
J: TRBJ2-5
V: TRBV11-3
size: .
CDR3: CAVRSAETQYF
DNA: TGTGCCGTACGCAGTGCAGAGACCCAGTACTTC

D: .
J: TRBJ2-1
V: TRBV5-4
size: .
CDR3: CASSSGGARNEQFF
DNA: TGTGCCAGCAGTTCAGGAGGAGCGCGCAATGAGCAGTTCTTC

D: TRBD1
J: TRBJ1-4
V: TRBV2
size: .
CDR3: CASRGTGNSNEKLFF
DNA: TGTGCCAGCAGGGGGACAGGGAATTCTAATGAAAAACTGTTTTTT

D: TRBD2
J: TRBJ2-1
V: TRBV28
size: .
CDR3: CASSTIAGGRNEQFF
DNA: TGTGCCAGCAGTACAATAGCGGGAGGGCGGAATGAGCAGTTCTTC

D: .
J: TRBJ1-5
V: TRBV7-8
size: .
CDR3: CASSLDRVNQPQHF
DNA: TGTGCCAGCAGCTTAGACAGAGTCAATCAGCCCCAGCATTTT

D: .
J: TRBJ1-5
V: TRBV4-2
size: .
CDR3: CASRLRDIPNQPQHF
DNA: TGTGCCAGCAGGCTCCGGGACATCCCGAATCAGCCCCAGCATTTT

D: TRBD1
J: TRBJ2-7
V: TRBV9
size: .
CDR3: CASSAGTASSYEQYF
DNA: TGTGCCAGCAGCGCGGGGACAGCATCGTCCTACGAGCAGTACTTC

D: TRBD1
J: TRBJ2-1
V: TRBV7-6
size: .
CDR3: CASSLALGQGWDEQFF
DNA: TGTGCCAGCAGCTTAGCGCTAGGACAGGGGTGGGATGAGCAGTTCTTC

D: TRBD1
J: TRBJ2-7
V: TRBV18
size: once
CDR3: CASSHRTGEQYF
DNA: TGTGCCAGCTCACATAGGACAGGGGAGCAGTACTTC

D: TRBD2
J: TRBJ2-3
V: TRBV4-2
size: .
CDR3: CASLPAGESTDTQYF
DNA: TGTGCCAGCCTCCCAGCGGGAGAAAGCACAGATACGCAGTATTTT

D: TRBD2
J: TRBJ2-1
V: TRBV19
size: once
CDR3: CASGLTSGDYNEQFF
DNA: TGTGCCAGTGGGCTGACTAGCGGTGACTACAATGAGCAGTTCTTC

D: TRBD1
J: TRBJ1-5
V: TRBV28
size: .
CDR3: CASSTRNRGQVQPQHF
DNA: TGTGCCAGCAGCACTCGCAACAGGGGGCAAGTTCAGCCCCAGCATTTT

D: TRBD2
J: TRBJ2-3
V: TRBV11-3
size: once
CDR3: CASSYEREGIDTQYF
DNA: TGTGCCAGCAGCTACGAGCGGGAGGGCATAGATACGCAGTATTTT

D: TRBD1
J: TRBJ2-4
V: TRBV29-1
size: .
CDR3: CSVEGPPQGVKNIQYF
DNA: TGCAGCGTTGAAGGGCCCCCCCAGGGGGTCAAAAACATTCAGTACTTC

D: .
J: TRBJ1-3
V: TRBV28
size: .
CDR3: CASRSAGAGNTIYF
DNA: TGTGCCAGCCGTAGTGCAGGGGCTGGAAACACCATATATTTT

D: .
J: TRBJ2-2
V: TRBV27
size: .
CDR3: CASSFLAGAIANTGELFF
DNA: TGTGCCAGCAGTTTTCTGGCAGGGGCCATCGCGAACACCGGGGAGCTGTTTTTT

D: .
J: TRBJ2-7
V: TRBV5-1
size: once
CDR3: CASSSPSSYEQYF
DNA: TGCGCCAGCAGCTCCCCTAGCTCCTACGAGCAGTACTTC

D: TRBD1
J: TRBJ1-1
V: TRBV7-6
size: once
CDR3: CASSLGQGPTEAFF
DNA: TGTGCCAGCAGCTTAGGACAGGGGCCCACTGAAGCTTTCTTT

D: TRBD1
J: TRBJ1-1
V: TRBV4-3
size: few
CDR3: CASSQEEGAYTEAFF
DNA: TGCGCCAGCAGCCAAGAGGAGGGGGCATACACTGAAGCTTTCTTT

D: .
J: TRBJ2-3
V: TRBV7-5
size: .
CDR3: CARSGPRERGTDTQYF
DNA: TGTGCCAGAAGCGGACCAAGGGAGAGAGGCACAGATACGCAGTATTTT

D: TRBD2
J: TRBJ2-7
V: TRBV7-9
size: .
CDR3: CASSRGGRMTAVDYEQYF
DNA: TGTGCCAGCAGCCGGGGGGGGCGGATGACGGCGGTGGATTACGAGCAGTACTTT

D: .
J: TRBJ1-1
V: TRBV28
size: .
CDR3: CASSLWGSQGFGAMNTEAFF
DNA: TGTGCCAGCAGTTTATGGGGAAGTCAGGGTTTCGGAGCCATGAACACTGAAGCTTTCTTT

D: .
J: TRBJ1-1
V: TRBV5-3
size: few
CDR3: CARTSRRVADTEAFF
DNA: TGTGCCAGAACCTCCAGGCGGGTCGCGGACACTGAAGCTTTCTTT

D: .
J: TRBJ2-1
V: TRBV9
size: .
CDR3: CASSVGGFLGGYNEQFF
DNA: TGTGCCAGCAGCGTAGGTGGCTTCTTAGGGGGCTACAATGAGCAGTTCTTC

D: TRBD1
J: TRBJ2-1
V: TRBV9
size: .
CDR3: CASSGRDSYNEQFF
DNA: TGTGCCAGCAGCGGACGGGACAGCTACAATGAGCAGTTCTTC

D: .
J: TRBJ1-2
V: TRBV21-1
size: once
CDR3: CARLPGQGAGITF
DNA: TGTGCCAGACTCCCGGGACAGGGGGCGGGAATCACCTTC

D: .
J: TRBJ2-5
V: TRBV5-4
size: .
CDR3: CASSLPYPSSTQYF
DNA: TGTGCCAGCAGCTTGCCCTACCCTAGTAGTACCCAGTACTTC

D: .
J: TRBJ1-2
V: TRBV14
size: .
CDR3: CASSQDNGMSGYTF
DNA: TGTGCCAGCAGCCAAGATAACGGGATGAGTGGCTACACCTTC

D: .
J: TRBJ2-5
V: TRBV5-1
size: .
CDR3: CASSLGSGQKETQYF
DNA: TGCGCCAGCAGCTTGGGGTCTGGACAGAAAGAGACCCAGTACTTC

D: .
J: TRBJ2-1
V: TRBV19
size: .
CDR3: CASSMGWGYEQFF
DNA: TGTGCCAGTAGTATGGGGTGGGGCTATGAGCAGTTCTTC

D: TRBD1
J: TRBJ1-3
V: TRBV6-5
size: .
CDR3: CASSYTGATGNTIYF
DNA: TGTGCCAGCAGTTACACAGGGGCCACTGGAAACACCATATATTTT

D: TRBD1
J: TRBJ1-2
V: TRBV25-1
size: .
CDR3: CASSSSGTGTNYGYTF
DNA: TGTGCCAGCAGTAGTTCCGGGACAGGGACCAACTATGGCTACACCTTC